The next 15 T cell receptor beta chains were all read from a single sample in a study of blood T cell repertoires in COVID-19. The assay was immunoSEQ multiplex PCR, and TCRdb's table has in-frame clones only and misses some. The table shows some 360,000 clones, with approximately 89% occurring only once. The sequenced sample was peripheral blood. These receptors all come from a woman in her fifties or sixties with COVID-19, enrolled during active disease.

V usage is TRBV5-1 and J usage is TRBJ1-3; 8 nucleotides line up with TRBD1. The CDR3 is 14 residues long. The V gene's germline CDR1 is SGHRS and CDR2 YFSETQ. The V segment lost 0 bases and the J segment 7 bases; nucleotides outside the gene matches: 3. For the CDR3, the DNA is TGCGCCAGCAGCTTGGGGACAGGGAGGAACACCATATATTTT. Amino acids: CASSLGTGRNTIYF.

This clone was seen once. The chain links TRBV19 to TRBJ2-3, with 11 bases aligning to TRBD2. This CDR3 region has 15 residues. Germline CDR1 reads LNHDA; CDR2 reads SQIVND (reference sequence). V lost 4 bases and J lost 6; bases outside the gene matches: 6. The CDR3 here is CASSNSGGATDTQYF. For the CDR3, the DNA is TGTGCCAGTAGTAATAGCGGGGGGGCCACTGATACGCAGTATTTT.

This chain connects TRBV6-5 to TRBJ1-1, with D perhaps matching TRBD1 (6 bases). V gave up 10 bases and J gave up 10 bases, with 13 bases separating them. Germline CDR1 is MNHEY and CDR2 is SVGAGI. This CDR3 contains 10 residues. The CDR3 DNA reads TGTGCCACCGACAGGTTAGCAGCTTTCTTT. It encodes CATDRLAAFF.

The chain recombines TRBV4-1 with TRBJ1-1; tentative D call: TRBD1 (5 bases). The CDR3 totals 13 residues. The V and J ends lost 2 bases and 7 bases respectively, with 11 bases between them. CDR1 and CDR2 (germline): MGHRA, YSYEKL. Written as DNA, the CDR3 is TGCGCCAGCAGCCAAAACACAGGATTTGAAGCTTTCTTT. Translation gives CASSQNTGFEAFF.

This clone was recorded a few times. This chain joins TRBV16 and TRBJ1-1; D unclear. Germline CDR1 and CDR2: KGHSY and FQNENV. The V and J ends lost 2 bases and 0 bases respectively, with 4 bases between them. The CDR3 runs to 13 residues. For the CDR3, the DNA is TGTGCCAGCAGCCAACGAGTGAACACTGAAGCTTTCTTT. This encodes CASSQRVNTEAFF. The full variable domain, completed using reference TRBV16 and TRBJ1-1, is GEEVAQTPKHLVRGEGQKAKLYCAPIKGHSYVFWYQQVLKNEFKFLISFQNENVFDETGMPKERFSAKCLPNSPCSLEIQATKLEDSAVYFCASSQRVNTEAFFGQGTRLTVV.

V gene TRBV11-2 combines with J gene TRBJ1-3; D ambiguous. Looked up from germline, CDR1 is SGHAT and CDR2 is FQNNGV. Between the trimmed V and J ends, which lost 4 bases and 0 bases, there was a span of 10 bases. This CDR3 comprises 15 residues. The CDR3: CASSSGLYSGNTIYF. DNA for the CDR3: TGTGCCAGCAGCTCAGGACTCTACTCTGGAAACACCATATATTTT.

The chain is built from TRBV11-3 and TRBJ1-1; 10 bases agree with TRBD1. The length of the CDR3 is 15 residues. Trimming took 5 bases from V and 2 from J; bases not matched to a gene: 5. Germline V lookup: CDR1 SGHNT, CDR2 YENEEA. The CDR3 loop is CASSPGTGDNTEAFF. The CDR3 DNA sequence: TGTGCCAGCAGCCCGGGGACAGGGGATAACACTGAAGCTTTCTTT.

The DNA of the CDR3 is TGTGCCAGCTCACCTTCAGAGAACACTGAAGCTTTCTTT. Residues: CASSPSENTEAFF. The genes are TRBV18 and TRBJ1-1; D gene ambiguous. V gave up 3 bases and J gave up 1 base, with 6 bases separating them. Germline loops: CDR1 KGHSH, CDR2 LQKENI. The CDR3 spans 13 residues.

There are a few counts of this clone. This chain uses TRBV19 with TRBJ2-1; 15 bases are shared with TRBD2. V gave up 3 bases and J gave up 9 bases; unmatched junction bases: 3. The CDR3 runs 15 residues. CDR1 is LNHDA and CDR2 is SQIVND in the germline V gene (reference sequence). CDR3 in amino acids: CASSMGLAGGGEQFF. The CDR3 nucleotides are TGTGCCAGTAGTATGGGACTAGCGGGGGGAGGTGAGCAGTTCTTC.

In DNA form, the CDR3 reads TGTGCCAGCAGCCGACGACTAGCGGGGGGGTCAGAGACCCAGTACTTC. It yields the protein CASSRRLAGGSETQYF. V is TRBV3-1 (or the pseudogene TRBV3-2) and J is TRBJ2-5; 14 bases are shared with TRBD2. The CDR3 is 16 residues long. In germline, CDR1 is LGHDT, CDR2 YNNKEL (reference sequence). J lost 4 bases, V lost 4 bases, and 5 bases had no gene match.

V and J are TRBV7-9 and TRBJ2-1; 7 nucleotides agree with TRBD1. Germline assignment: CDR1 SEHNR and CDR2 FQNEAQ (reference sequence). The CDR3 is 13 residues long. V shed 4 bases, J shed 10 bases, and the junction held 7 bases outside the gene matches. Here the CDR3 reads CASSWAGGGEQFF. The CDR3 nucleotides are TGTGCCAGCAGCTGGGCAGGGGGTGGGGAGCAGTTCTTC.

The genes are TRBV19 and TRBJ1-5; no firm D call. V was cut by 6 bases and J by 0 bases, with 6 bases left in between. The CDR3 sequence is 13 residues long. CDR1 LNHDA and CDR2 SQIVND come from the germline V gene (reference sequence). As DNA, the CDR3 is TGTGCCAGTAGACAGTATAGCAATCAGCCCCAGCATTTT. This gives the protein CASRQYSNQPQHF.

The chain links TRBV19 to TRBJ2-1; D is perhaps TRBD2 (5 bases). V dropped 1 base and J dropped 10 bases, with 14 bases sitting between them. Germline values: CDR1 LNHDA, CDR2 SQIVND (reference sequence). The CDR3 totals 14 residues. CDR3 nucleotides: TGTGCCAGTAGTATAGGGAGAGGGCCGGGGGAGCAGTTCTTC. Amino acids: CASSIGRGPGEQFF.

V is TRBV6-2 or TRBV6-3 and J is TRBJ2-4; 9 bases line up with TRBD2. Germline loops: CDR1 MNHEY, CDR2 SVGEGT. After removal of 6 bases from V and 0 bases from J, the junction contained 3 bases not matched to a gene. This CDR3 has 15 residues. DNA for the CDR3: TGTGCCAGCAGCTATAGCGGGAGAGCCAAAAACATTCAGTACTTC. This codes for CASSYSGRAKNIQYF.

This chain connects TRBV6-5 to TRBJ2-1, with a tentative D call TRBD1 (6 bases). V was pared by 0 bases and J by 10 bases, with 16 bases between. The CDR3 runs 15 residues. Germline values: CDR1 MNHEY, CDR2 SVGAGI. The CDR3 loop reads CASSYSMDRVLEQFF. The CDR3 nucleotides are TGTGCCAGCAGTTACTCGATGGACAGAGTTCTGGAGCAGTTCTTC.